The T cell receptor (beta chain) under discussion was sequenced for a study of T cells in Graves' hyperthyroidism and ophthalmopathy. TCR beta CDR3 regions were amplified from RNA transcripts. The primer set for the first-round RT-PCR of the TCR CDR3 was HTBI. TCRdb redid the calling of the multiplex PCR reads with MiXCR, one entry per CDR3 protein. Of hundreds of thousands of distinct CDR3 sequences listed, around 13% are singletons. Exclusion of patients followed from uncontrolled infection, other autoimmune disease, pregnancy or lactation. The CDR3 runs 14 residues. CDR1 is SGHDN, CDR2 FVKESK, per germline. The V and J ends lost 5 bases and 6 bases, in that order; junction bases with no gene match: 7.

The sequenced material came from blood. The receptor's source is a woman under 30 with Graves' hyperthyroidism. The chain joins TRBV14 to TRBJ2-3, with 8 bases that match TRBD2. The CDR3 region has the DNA TGTGCCAGCAGCGGACTAGCAAAGACTGATACGCAGTATTTT. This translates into CASSGLAKTDTQYF.